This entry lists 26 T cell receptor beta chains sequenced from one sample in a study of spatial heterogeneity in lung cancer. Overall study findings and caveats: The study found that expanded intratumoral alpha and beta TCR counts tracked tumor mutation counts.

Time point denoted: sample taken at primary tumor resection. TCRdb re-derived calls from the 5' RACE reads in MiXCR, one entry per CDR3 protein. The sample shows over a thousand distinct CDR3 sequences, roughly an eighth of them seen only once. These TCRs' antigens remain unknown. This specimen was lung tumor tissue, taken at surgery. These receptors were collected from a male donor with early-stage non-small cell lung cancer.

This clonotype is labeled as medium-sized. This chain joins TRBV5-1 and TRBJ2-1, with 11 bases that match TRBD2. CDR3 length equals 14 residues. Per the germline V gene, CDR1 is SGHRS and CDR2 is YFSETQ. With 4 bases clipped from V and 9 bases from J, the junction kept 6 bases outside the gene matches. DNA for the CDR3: TGCGCCAGCAGCCGGGGGACTAGCGGTAGTGAGCAGTTCTTC. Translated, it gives CASSRGTSGSEQFF.

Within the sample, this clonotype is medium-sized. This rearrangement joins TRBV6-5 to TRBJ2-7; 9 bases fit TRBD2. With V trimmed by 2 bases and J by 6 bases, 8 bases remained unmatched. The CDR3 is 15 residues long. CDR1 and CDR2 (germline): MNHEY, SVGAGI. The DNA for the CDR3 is TGTGCCAGCAGTTACGGCGGGGGGGCCGGCGGCGAGCAGTACTTC. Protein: CASSYGGGAGGEQYF.

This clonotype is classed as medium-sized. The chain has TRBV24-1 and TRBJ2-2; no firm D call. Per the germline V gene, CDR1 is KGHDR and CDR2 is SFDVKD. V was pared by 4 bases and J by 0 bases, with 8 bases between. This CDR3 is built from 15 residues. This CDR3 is CATSDPVTNTGELFF. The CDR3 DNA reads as TGTGCCACCAGTGACCCCGTGACGAACACCGGGGAGCTGTTTTTT.

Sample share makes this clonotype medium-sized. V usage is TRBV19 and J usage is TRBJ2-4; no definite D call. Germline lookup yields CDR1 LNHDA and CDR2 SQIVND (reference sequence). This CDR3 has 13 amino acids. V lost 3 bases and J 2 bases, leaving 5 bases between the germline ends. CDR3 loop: CASSMVSKNIQYF. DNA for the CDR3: TGTGCCAGTAGTATGGTATCCAAAAACATTCAGTACTTC.

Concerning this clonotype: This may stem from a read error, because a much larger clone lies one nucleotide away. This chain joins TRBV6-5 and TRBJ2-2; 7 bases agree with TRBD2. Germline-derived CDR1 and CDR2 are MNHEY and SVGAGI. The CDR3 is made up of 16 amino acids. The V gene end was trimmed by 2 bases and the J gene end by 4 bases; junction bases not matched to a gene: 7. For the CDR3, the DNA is TGTGCCAGCAGTTACGGGGCGGGAGCCAGCACCGGGGAGCTGTTTTTT. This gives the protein CASSYGAGASTGELFF.

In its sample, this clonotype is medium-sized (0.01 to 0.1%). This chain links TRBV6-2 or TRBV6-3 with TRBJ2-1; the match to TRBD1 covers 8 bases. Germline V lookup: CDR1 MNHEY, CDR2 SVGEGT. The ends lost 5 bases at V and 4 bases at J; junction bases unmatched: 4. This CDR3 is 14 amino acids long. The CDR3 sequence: CASSRQGSYNEQFF. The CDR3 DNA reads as TGTGCCAGCAGTCGACAGGGGAGTTACAATGAGCAGTTCTTC.

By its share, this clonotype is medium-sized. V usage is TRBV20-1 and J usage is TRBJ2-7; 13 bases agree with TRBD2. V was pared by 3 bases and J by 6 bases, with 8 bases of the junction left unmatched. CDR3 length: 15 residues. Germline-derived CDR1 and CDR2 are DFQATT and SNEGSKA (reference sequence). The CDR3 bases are TGCAGTGCTAGTCCCGGGACTAGCGGGACTGGCGAGCAGTACTTC. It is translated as CSASPGTSGTGEQYF.

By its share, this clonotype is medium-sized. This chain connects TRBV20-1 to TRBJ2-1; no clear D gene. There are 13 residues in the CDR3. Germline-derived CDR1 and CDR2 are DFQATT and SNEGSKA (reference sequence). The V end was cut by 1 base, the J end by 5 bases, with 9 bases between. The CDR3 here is CSARVSPNNEQFF. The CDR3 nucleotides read TGCAGTGCTAGAGTGTCACCAAACAATGAGCAGTTCTTC.

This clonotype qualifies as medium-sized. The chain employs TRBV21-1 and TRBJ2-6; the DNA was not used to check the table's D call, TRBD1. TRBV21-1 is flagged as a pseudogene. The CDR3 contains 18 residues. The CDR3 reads CASSKRGRPSSGANVLTF. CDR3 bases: TGTGCCAGCAGCAAACGGGGCAGACCGAGCTCTGGGGCCAACGTCCTGACTTTC.

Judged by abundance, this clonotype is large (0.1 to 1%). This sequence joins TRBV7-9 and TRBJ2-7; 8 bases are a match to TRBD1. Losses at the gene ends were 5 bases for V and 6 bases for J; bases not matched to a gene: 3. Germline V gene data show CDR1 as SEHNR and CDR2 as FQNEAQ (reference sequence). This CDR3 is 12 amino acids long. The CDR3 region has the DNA TGTGCCAGCAGCGCCGGGACAGGCGAGCAGTACTTC. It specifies CASSAGTGEQYF.

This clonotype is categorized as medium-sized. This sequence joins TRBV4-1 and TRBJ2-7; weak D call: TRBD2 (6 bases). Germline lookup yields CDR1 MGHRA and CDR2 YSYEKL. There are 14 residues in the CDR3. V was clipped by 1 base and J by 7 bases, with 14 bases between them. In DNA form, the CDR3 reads TGCGCCAGCAGCCAAGGGGAAGGAGGGAGGGAGCAGTACTTC. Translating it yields CASSQGEGGREQYF.

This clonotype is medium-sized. CDR3 sequence: CASSVTGAEPQHF. The CDR3 bases are TGTGCCAGCTCGGTGACAGGGGCAGAGCCCCAGCATTTT. V gene TRBV18 combines with J gene TRBJ1-5; the match to TRBD1 covers 8 bases. The V gene end was trimmed by 6 bases and the J gene end by 8 bases; junction bases not matched to a gene: 6. The CDR3 length is 13 residues. Germline-derived CDR1 and CDR2 are KGHSH and LQKENI.

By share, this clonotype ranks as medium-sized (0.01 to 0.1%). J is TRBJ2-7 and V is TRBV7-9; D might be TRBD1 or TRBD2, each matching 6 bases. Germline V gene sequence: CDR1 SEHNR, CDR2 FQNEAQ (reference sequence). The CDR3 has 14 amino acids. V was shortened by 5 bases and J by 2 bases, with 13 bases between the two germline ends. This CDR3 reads CASSLARGPYEQYF. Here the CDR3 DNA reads TGTGCCAGCAGCCTCGCTCGGGGGCCCTACGAGCAGTACTTC.

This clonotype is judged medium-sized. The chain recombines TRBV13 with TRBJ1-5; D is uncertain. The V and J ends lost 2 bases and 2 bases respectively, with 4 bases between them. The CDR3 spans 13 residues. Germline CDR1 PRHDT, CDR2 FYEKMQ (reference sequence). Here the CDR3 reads CASSLWGNQPQHF. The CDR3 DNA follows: TGTGCCAGCAGCTTATGGGGCAATCAGCCCCAGCATTTT.

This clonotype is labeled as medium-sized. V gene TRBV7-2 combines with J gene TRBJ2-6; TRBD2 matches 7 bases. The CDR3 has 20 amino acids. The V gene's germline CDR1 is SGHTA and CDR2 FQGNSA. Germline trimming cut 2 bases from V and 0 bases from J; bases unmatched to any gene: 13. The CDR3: CASSLFLPGLSVSGANVLTF. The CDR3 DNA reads TGTGCCAGCAGCTTATTTCTACCGGGACTATCAGTCTCTGGGGCCAACGTCCTGACTTTC. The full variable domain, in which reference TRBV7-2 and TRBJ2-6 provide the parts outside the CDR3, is GAGVSQSPSNKVTEKGKDVELRCDPISGHTALYWYRQSLGQGLEFLIYFQGNSAPDKSGLPSDRFSAERTGGSVSTLTIQRTQQEDSAVYLCASSLFLPGLSVSGANVLTFGAGSRLTVL.

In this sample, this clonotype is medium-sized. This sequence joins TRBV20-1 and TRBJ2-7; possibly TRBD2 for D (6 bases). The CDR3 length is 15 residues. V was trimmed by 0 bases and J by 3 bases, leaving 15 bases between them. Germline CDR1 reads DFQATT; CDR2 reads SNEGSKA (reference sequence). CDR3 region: CSARDIKRASYEQYF. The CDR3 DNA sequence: TGCAGTGCTAGAGACATAAAGCGGGCAAGCTACGAGCAGTACTTC.

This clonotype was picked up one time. In DNA, the CDR3 is TGCAGCTTCCGACCAGCGATCAATGACGGCGAGCAGTACTTC. The encoded protein is CSFRPAINDGEQYF. The V gene is TRBV29-1, the J gene TRBJ2-7; D gene ambiguous. Germline values: CDR1 SQVTM, CDR2 ANQGSEA. This CDR3 contains 14 residues. Trimming took 8 bases from V and 6 from J, leaving 23 bases between them.

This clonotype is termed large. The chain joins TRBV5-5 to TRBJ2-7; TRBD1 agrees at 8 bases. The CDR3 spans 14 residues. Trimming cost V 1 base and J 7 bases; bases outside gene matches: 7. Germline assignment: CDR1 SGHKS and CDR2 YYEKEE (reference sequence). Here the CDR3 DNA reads TGTGCCAGCAGCTTGATTCAGGGGGCAGGGGAGCAGTACTTC. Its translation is CASSLIQGAGEQYF.

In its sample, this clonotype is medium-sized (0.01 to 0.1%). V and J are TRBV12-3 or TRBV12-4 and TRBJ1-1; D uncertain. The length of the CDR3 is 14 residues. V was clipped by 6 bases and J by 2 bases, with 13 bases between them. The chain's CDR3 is CASRSSTVNTEAFF. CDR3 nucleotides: TGTGCCAGCAGGTCTTCGACCGTAAACACTGAAGCTTTCTTT.

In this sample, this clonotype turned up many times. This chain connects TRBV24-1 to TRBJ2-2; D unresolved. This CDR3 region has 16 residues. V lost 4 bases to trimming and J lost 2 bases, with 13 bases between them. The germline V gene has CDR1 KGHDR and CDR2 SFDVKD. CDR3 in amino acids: CATSDHLKGNTGELFF. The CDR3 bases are TGTGCCACCAGTGACCATTTGAAGGGAAACACCGGGGAGCTGTTTTTT.

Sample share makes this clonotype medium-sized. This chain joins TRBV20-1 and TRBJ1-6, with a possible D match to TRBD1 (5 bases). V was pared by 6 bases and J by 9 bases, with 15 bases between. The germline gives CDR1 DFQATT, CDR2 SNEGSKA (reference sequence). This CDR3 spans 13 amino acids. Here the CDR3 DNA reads TGCAGTGCCCGGGACGACGGGAGTTCACCCCTCCACTTT. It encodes CSARDDGSSPLHF.

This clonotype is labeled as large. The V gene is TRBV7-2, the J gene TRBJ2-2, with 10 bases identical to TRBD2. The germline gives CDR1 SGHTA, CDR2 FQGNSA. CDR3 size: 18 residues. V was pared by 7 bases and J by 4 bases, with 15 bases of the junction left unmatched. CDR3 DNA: TGTGCCAGCATCCCCATGGGTAGCGGGGGGCGTGGCACCGGGGAGCTGTTTTTT. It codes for CASIPMGSGGRGTGELFF.

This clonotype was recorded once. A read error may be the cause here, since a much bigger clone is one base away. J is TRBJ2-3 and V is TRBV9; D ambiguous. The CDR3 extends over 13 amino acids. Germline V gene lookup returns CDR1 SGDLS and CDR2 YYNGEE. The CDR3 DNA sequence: TGTGCCAGCAGCGTAGGCTACACAGATACGCAGAATTTT. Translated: CASSVGYTDTQNF.

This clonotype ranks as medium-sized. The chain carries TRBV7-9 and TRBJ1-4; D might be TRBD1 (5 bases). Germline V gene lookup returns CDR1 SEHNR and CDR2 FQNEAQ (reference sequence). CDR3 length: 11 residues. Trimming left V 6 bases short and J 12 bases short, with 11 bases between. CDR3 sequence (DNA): TGTGCCAGCAGGGCTGGAGGGGAACTGTTTTTT. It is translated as CASRAGGELFF.

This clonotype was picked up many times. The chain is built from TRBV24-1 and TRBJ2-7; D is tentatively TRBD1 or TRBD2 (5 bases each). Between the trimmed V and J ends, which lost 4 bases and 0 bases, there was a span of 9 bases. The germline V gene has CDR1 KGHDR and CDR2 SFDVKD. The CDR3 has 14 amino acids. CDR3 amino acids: CATSDPGTSYEQYF. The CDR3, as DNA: TGTGCCACCAGTGACCCCGGGACCTCCTACGAGCAGTACTTC.

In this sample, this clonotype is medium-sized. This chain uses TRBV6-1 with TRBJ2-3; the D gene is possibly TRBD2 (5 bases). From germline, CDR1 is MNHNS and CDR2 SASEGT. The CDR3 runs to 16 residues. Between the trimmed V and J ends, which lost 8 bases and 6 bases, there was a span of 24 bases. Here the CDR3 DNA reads TGTGCCAGCCTTGGAGGCGAGTTTAGCTTATCCGATACGCAGTATTTT. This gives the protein CASLGGEFSLSDTQYF.